A selection of T cell receptor beta chains follows, all from one sample in a study of T cells in Graves' hyperthyroidism and ophthalmopathy. A single record per CDR3 protein comes from TCRdb applying MiXCR to the multiplex PCR reads. The table has 370,000 or so distinct CDR3 sequences, 15% to 19% seen once. The specimen sequenced was blood. The receptors shown here come from a woman between 18 and 30 years old with Graves' hyperthyroidism that later progressed to Graves' ophthalmopathy. Both conserved end residues are part of each CDR3. The D gene is left open where the match is weak. Some rows mark clone size as missing; the rest say once, few, many or name a class of expanded clone.

clone_size: many
j_call: TRBJ2-7
d_call: NA
v_call: TRBV14
cdr3_nt: TGTGCCAGCCTACTTTCTCTCCTTCGGGGACCCTACGAGCAGTACTTC
cdr3_aa: CASLLSLLRGPYEQYF

clone_size: NA
j_call: TRBJ1-6
d_call: TRBD1
v_call: TRBV7-9
cdr3_nt: TGTGCCAGCAGCTTAGCGCTCTTGGGACAGATAAATTCACCCCTCCACTTT
cdr3_aa: CASSLALLGQINSPLHF

clone_size: many
j_call: TRBJ2-3
d_call: NA
v_call: TRBV7-9
cdr3_nt: TGTGCCAGCACCCCTGGCGAAAGCGATACGCAGTATTTT
cdr3_aa: CASTPGESDTQYF

clone_size: NA
j_call: TRBJ2-1
d_call: TRBD2
v_call: TRBV20-1
cdr3_nt: TGCAGTGCTAGAGATTACTTGACTAGCGGGAGCTATGAGCAGTTCTTC
cdr3_aa: CSARDYLTSGSYEQFF

clone_size: few
j_call: TRBJ2-7
d_call: TRBD1
v_call: TRBV6-5
cdr3_nt: TGTGCCAGCAGTTACGGGACAGGGGGGTCCTACGAGCAGTACTTC
cdr3_aa: CASSYGTGGSYEQYF

clone_size: NA
j_call: TRBJ2-3
d_call: NA
v_call: TRBV5-5
cdr3_nt: TGTGCCAGCAGCCGCCTCAAAGAGGGGATGGCAAAGGATACGCAGTATTTT
cdr3_aa: CASSRLKEGMAKDTQYF

clone_size: many
j_call: TRBJ2-2
d_call: NA
v_call: TRBV27
cdr3_nt: TGTGCCAGCAGTTTATTGGGGACCGGGGAGCTGTTTTTT
cdr3_aa: CASSLLGTGELFF

clone_size: many
j_call: TRBJ2-5
d_call: TRBD1
v_call: TRBV10-3
cdr3_nt: TGTGCCATCAGTGACCCGCAGGGTGCACAGGGGCAAGAGACCCAGTACTTC
cdr3_aa: CAISDPQGAQGQETQYF

clone_size: many
j_call: TRBJ1-2
d_call: TRBD1
v_call: TRBV11-2
cdr3_nt: TGTGCCAGCAGACCTATTACAGGGGGAGGCGGCTACACCTTC
cdr3_aa: CASRPITGGGGYTF

clone_size: few
j_call: TRBJ2-2
d_call: TRBD2
v_call: TRBV20-1
cdr3_nt: TGCAGTGCCCAACTCGGAGCGGGAGGGCCGTGGACCGGGGAGCTGTTTTTT
cdr3_aa: CSAQLGAGGPWTGELFF

clone_size: many
j_call: TRBJ2-2
d_call: NA
v_call: TRBV15
cdr3_nt: TGTGCCACCAGCAGAGAGGGTAGCACCGGGGAGCTGTTTTTT
cdr3_aa: CATSREGSTGELFF

clone_size: many
j_call: TRBJ2-3
d_call: TRBD1
v_call: TRBV28
cdr3_nt: TGTGCCAGCAGTCCGACCCCGGGACAGGGAAGAGATACGCAGTATTTT
cdr3_aa: CASSPTPGQGRDTQYF

clone_size: many
j_call: TRBJ2-7
d_call: NA
v_call: TRBV28
cdr3_nt: TGTGCCAGCAGTTTGGGGGTCGGGTGGCAGTACTTC
cdr3_aa: CASSLGVGWQYF

clone_size: NA
j_call: TRBJ1-5
d_call: NA
v_call: TRBV19
cdr3_nt: TGTGCCAGTAGCGACGGTCGAACTTATAGCAATCAGCCCCAGCATTTT
cdr3_aa: CASSDGRTYSNQPQHF

clone_size: many
j_call: TRBJ1-3
d_call: NA
v_call: TRBV28
cdr3_nt: TGTGCCAGCAGTGCGGACCAGACCCTCGGAAACACCATATATTTT
cdr3_aa: CASSADQTLGNTIYF

clone_size: few
j_call: TRBJ1-2
d_call: TRBD1
v_call: TRBV10-3
cdr3_nt: TGTGCCACCAGTGAGACAGGGTTCTATGGCTACACCTTC
cdr3_aa: CATSETGFYGYTF

clone_size: NA
j_call: TRBJ2-1
d_call: NA
v_call: TRBV5-8
cdr3_nt: TGTGCCAGCAGCTTCCGTGGCGGGAACTCCTACAATGAGCAGTTCTTC
cdr3_aa: CASSFRGGNSYNEQFF

clone_size: few
j_call: TRBJ2-7
d_call: NA
v_call: TRBV20-1
cdr3_nt: TGCAGTGCTAGGGTGGCTACCAGCTCCTACGAGCAGTACTTC
cdr3_aa: CSARVATSSYEQYF

clone_size: many
j_call: TRBJ2-5
d_call: NA
v_call: TRBV24-1
cdr3_nt: TGTGCCACCAGTGGATCAGGGCGGAAAGAGACCCAGTACTTC
cdr3_aa: CATSGSGRKETQYF

clone_size: few
j_call: TRBJ2-2
d_call: NA
v_call: TRBV6-1
cdr3_nt: TGTGCCAGCAGTCCTACCACTTACCGCACCGGGGAGCTGTTTTTT
cdr3_aa: CASSPTTYRTGELFF

clone_size: many
j_call: TRBJ2-5
d_call: TRBD2
v_call: TRBV6-1
cdr3_nt: TGTGCCAGCAGTTACGCCATGGTGGCAGGGAGGGCCCAAGAGACCCAGTACTTC
cdr3_aa: CASSYAMVAGRAQETQYF

clone_size: many
j_call: TRBJ2-5
d_call: NA
v_call: TRBV29-1
cdr3_nt: TGCAGCGTTGAAGATCCAGAGGGATGGAGGCAAGAGACCCAGTACTTC
cdr3_aa: CSVEDPEGWRQETQYF

clone_size: many
j_call: TRBJ2-3
d_call: TRBD1
v_call: TRBV6-5
cdr3_nt: TGTGCCAGCAGTTACCGGGGACAGGGGGGTACAGATACGCAGTATTTT
cdr3_aa: CASSYRGQGGTDTQYF

clone_size: NA
j_call: TRBJ2-6
d_call: NA
v_call: TRBV5-6
cdr3_nt: TGTGCCAGCAGCTTTGGGGTCCCCTCTGGGGCCAACGTCCTGACTTTC
cdr3_aa: CASSFGVPSGANVLTF

clone_size: many
j_call: TRBJ2-7
d_call: TRBD2
v_call: TRBV28
cdr3_nt: TGTGCCAGCAGCCCCGGGGGGGCGACCCGGCGCGAACAGTACTTC
cdr3_aa: CASSPGGATRREQYF

clone_size: many
j_call: TRBJ2-2
d_call: TRBD2
v_call: TRBV12-3/TRBV12-4
cdr3_nt: TGTGCCAGCAGTTTATTTAGTCCAGCGGGAGTGACCGGGGAGCTGTTTTTT
cdr3_aa: CASSLFSPAGVTGELFF